This TCR beta chain stems from a study of patients and donors after allogeneic stem cell transplantation. Each CDR3 protein is one row after TCRdb ran MiXCR on the RT-PCR reads. The data contain under 200,000 distinct CDR3 sequences, approximately 28% of them seen just once; the ten biggest clones take up under 3.5%. V lost 0 bases and J lost 4, with 4 bases in between. CDR3 length: 13 residues. The germline CDR1 and CDR2 sequences are LGHNA and YSLEER. Specimen: blood, either unsorted or a sorted T cell fraction (not recorded which). The sequence came from a human donor who was either an allogeneic HSCT recipient or a stem cell or donor lymphocyte infusion donor (not recorded which). It is not recorded whose cells these are; they may come from a transplant donor. The rearrangement joins TRBV4-3 to TRBJ2-1; D is undetermined. The CDR3: CASSQEGYNEQFF. CDR3 coding DNA: TGCGCCAGCAGCCAAGAAGGGTACAATGAGCAGTTCTTC.